The clone carrying this T cell receptor (beta chain) was observed many times. Its antigen is unidentified. V was trimmed by 0 bases and J by 6 bases, leaving 12 bases between them. Germline assignment: CDR1 DFQATT and CDR2 SNEGSKA (reference sequence). This CDR3 has 13 amino acids. Each single cDNA molecule received a unique molecular identifier. TCRdb analysed the 5' RACE reads with MiXCR anew, one entry per CDR3 protein. The repertoire includes fewer than 25,000 distinct CDR3 sequences, about 3.7% of them detected once, and 5.5% to 6.5% sits in the top ten. This specimen belongs to a study of early T cells in non-severe SARS-CoV-2 infection. Study background: Bulk RNA from unsorted whole blood was sequenced; chains were unpaired.

Study-wide points: Matching against VDJdb likely underestimated virus-specific expansions, favoring anti-spike CD8.

Sequencing was performed on whole blood. The V gene is TRBV20-1, the J gene TRBJ2-7, with D hard to call. This TCR was recovered from an adult who was a healthcare worker with PCR-confirmed SARS-CoV-2 infection or an uninfected control (not recorded which). This chain's CDR3 is CSARDSATLEQYF. The DNA of the CDR3 is TGCAGTGCTAGAGATTCGGCCACCCTCGAGCAGTACTTC.